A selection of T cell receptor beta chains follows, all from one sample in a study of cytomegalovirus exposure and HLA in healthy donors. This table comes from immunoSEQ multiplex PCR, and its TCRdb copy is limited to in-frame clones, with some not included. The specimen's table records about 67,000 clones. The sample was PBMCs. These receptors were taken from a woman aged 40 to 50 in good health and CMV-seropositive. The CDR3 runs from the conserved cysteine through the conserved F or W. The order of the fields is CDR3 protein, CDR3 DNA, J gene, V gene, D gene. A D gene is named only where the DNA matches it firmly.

CDR3 protein: CASSQARENEQFF; CDR3 DNA: TGTGCCAGCAGCCAGGCTAGGGAGAATGAGCAGTTCTTC; J gene: TRBJ2-1; V gene: TRBV14; D gene: -
CDR3 protein: CASSRTHTPGEQYF; CDR3 DNA: TGTGCCAGCAGCCGGACACATACCCCAGGGGAGCAGTACTTC; J gene: TRBJ2-7; V gene: TRBV7-9; D gene: -
CDR3 protein: CASSSGQKLLYGYTF; CDR3 DNA: TGTGCCAGCAGTTCAGGACAGAAACTCCTCTATGGCTACACCTTC; J gene: TRBJ1-2; V gene: TRBV6-5; D gene: -
CDR3 protein: CASSVGTGDWNTEAFF; CDR3 DNA: TGTGCCAGCAGCGTAGGCACAGGGGATTGGAACACTGAAGCTTTCTTT; J gene: TRBJ1-1; V gene: TRBV9; D gene: TRBD1
CDR3 protein: CASRGTGEQPQHF; CDR3 DNA: TGTGCCAGCAGGGGGACAGGGGAACAGCCCCAGCATTTT; J gene: TRBJ1-5; V gene: TRBV28; D gene: TRBD1
CDR3 protein: CASSPNRGRPNTEAFF; CDR3 DNA: TGTGCCAGTAGCCCTAACAGGGGTAGGCCGAACACTGAAGCTTTCTTT; J gene: TRBJ1-1; V gene: TRBV19; D gene: TRBD1
CDR3 protein: CASHGLLANYGYTF; CDR3 DNA: TGTGCCAGCCATGGGCTCTTAGCTAACTATGGCTACACCTTC; J gene: TRBJ1-2; V gene: TRBV2; D gene: -
CDR3 protein: CASSPQPGGDYGYTF; CDR3 DNA: TGTGCCAGCAGCCCCCAACCGGGGGGAGACTATGGCTACACCTTC; J gene: TRBJ1-2; V gene: TRBV9; D gene: -
CDR3 protein: CASSADSNQPQHF; CDR3 DNA: TGTGCCAGCAGTGCAGATAGCAATCAGCCCCAGCATTTT; J gene: TRBJ1-5; V gene: TRBV6-4; D gene: -
CDR3 protein: CSVLVRDEQYF; CDR3 DNA: TGCAGCGTTCTCGTCAGGGACGAGCAGTACTTC; J gene: TRBJ2-7; V gene: TRBV29-1; D gene: -
CDR3 protein: CASSSGIRNQPQHF; CDR3 DNA: TGTGCCAGCAGCTCAGGGATACGCAATCAGCCCCAGCATTTT; J gene: TRBJ1-5; V gene: TRBV7-2; D gene: -
CDR3 protein: CASSSRSAGNEQFF; CDR3 DNA: TGTGCCAGCTCATCCAGGTCAGCGGGCAATGAGCAGTTCTTC; J gene: TRBJ2-1; V gene: TRBV2; D gene: -
CDR3 protein: CASTIPGQLNTEAFF; CDR3 DNA: TGTGCCAGCACTATACCGGGACAACTGAACACTGAAGCTTTCTTT; J gene: TRBJ1-1; V gene: TRBV2; D gene: -
CDR3 protein: CASSPGQKNTEAFF; CDR3 DNA: TGTGCCAGCAGTCCGGGACAGAAAAACACTGAAGCTTTCTTT; J gene: TRBJ1-1; V gene: TRBV27; D gene: TRBD1
CDR3 protein: CASSQWTGGGDEQYF; CDR3 DNA: TGTGCCAGCAGCCAATGGACAGGGGGCGGGGACGAGCAGTACTTC; J gene: TRBJ2-7; V gene: TRBV7-6; D gene: TRBD1
CDR3 protein: CASSPLPLADTYEQYF; CDR3 DNA: TGTGCCAGCTCACCCCTGCCCCTAGCGGACACCTACGAGCAGTACTTC; J gene: TRBJ2-7; V gene: TRBV18; D gene: TRBD2
CDR3 protein: CASSPQGTHTGEQFF; CDR3 DNA: TGCGCCAGCAGCCCCCAGGGGACGCATACAGGTGAGCAGTTCTTC; J gene: TRBJ2-1; V gene: TRBV5-1; D gene: -
CDR3 protein: CASSLRGEQYF; CDR3 DNA: TGTGCCAGCTCACTTAGAGGCGAGCAGTACTTC; J gene: TRBJ2-7; V gene: TRBV18; D gene: -
CDR3 protein: CASSDRGTYEQYF; CDR3 DNA: TGTGCCAGCAGTGACAGGGGTACCTACGAGCAGTACTTC; J gene: TRBJ2-7; V gene: TRBV6-5; D gene: TRBD1
CDR3 protein: CASSQEPLSGVDEQYF; CDR3 DNA: TGCGCCAGCAGCCAAGAACCTCTCAGCGGGGTTGACGAGCAGTACTTC; J gene: TRBJ2-7; V gene: TRBV4-1; D gene: TRBD2
CDR3 protein: CASSLEQLTEAFF; CDR3 DNA: TGCGCCAGCAGCTTGGAACAGCTCACTGAAGCTTTCTTT; J gene: TRBJ1-1; V gene: TRBV5-1; D gene: -
CDR3 protein: CASSQDRTGLGVDYNEQFF; CDR3 DNA: TGCGCCAGCAGCCAAGATAGGACGGGACTGGGGGTAGACTACAATGAGCAGTTCTTC; J gene: TRBJ2-1; V gene: TRBV4-1; D gene: -
CDR3 protein: CASSQDTGTGPDTQYF; CDR3 DNA: TGTGCCAGCAGCCAAGATACCGGGACAGGGCCAGATACGCAGTATTTT; J gene: TRBJ2-3; V gene: TRBV4-2; D gene: TRBD1
CDR3 protein: CASSPDRGDFYGYTF; CDR3 DNA: TGTGCCAGCAGCCCGGATCGAGGGGACTTCTATGGCTACACCTTC; J gene: TRBJ1-2; V gene: TRBV5-8; D gene: -
CDR3 protein: CASSLGQGNSYEQYF; CDR3 DNA: TGTGCCAGCAGTTTGGGACAGGGAAACTCCTACGAGCAGTACTTC; J gene: TRBJ2-7; V gene: TRBV6-5; D gene: TRBD1
CDR3 protein: CASSSSRGEQYF; CDR3 DNA: TGTGCCAGCAGCTCATCGAGAGGCGAGCAGTACTTC; J gene: TRBJ2-7; V gene: TRBV7-9; D gene: -
CDR3 protein: CASSMAREGNEQFF; CDR3 DNA: TGTGCCAGTAGTATGGCAAGGGAGGGGAATGAGCAGTTCTTC; J gene: TRBJ2-1; V gene: TRBV19; D gene: TRBD2
CDR3 protein: CSAPRRDNYGYTF; CDR3 DNA: TGCAGCGCCCCCCGTCGGGATAACTATGGCTACACCTTC; J gene: TRBJ1-2; V gene: TRBV29-1; D gene: -
CDR3 protein: CASTKDGLEQETQYF; CDR3 DNA: TGTGCCAGCACCAAAGATGGTTTAGAGCAAGAGACCCAGTACTTC; J gene: TRBJ2-5; V gene: TRBV11-2; D gene: -
CDR3 protein: CASSPTGSGTEAFF; CDR3 DNA: TGTGCCAGCAGTCCCACAGGGTCGGGGACTGAAGCTTTCTTT; J gene: TRBJ1-1; V gene: TRBV27; D gene: -
CDR3 protein: CASSISGTRVVLAEQFF; CDR3 DNA: TGTGCCAGCAGTATCTCCGGGACTAGAGTCGTGTTGGCTGAGCAGTTCTTC; J gene: TRBJ2-1; V gene: TRBV28; D gene: TRBD2
CDR3 protein: CASSLRTGSTGELFF; CDR3 DNA: TGTGCCAGCAGTCTCAGGACAGGGAGCACCGGGGAGCTGTTTTTT; J gene: TRBJ2-2; V gene: TRBV2; D gene: TRBD1
CDR3 protein: CASSLDSYSGNTIYF; CDR3 DNA: TGTGCCAGCAGCCTGGACAGCTACTCTGGAAACACCATATATTTT; J gene: TRBJ1-3; V gene: TRBV5-6; D gene: -
CDR3 protein: CASSLVGDSQIGNEQFF; CDR3 DNA: TGCGCCAGCAGCTTGGTAGGGGACAGTCAAATCGGGAATGAGCAGTTCTTC; J gene: TRBJ2-1; V gene: TRBV5-1; D gene: TRBD1
CDR3 protein: CASSQAVNFYEQYF; CDR3 DNA: TGTGCCAGCAGCCAAGCGGTCAATTTCTACGAGCAGTACTTC; J gene: TRBJ2-7; V gene: TRBV14; D gene: -
CDR3 protein: CASSDLAGNTGELFF; CDR3 DNA: TGTGCCAGCAGTGACCTAGCGGGGAACACCGGGGAGCTGTTTTTT; J gene: TRBJ2-2; V gene: TRBV6-4; D gene: TRBD2
CDR3 protein: CASSHQTGTSGSYSYEQYF; CDR3 DNA: TGTGCCAGCAGCCATCAAACCGGGACTAGCGGGAGCTACTCCTACGAGCAGTACTTC; J gene: TRBJ2-7; V gene: TRBV4-2; D gene: TRBD2
CDR3 protein: CASSPGGGGVNEKLFF; CDR3 DNA: TGTGCCAGCAGCCCGGGAGGAGGTGGGGTTAATGAAAAACTGTTTTTT; J gene: TRBJ1-4; V gene: TRBV5-8; D gene: -
CDR3 protein: CASSFIYEQYF; CDR3 DNA: TGTGCCAGCAGCTTCATCTACGAGCAGTACTTC; J gene: TRBJ2-7; V gene: TRBV5-6; D gene: -
CDR3 protein: CASSSRLGQITDTQYF; CDR3 DNA: TGTGCCAGCAGCTCCCGACTAGGCCAAATCACAGATACGCAGTATTTT; J gene: TRBJ2-3; V gene: TRBV5-6; D gene: -
CDR3 protein: CASSSGQPTDTQYF; CDR3 DNA: TGTGCCAGCAGCTCGGGACAGCCCACAGATACGCAGTATTTT; J gene: TRBJ2-3; V gene: TRBV7-3; D gene: TRBD1